A selection of T cell receptor beta chains follows, all from one sample in a study of CD8+ T cells in alopecia areata. Some clones are missing from TCRdb's copy, which holds only in-frame ones; the method was immunoSEQ multiplex PCR. The sample consists of 100,000 to 150,000 clones, over 60% of them appearing once. This material consisted of CD4+ T cells sorted from blood, taken at week 4, from a patient treated with tofacitinib. The receptors were gathered from a human donor with alopecia areata. CDR3s leave out the opening cysteine and the closing phenylalanine or tryptophan. Only part of the rows carry a size: once, few, many, or a class if the clone is expanded.

v_call,clone_size,j_call,cdr3_aa
TRBV4-2,few,TRBJ1-2,ASSLTGAGSGYGYT
TRBV29-1,NA,TRBJ2-5,SVLRGDETQY
TRBV7-2,few,TRBJ1-5,ASSLEGADNQPQH
TRBV7-9,few,TRBJ1-4,ASSLGGSNEKLF
TRBV15,NA,TRBJ2-7,ATSSSMPGLAYYEQY
TRBV6-6,NA,TRBJ1-2,ASRGQSRGYT
TRBV4-3,NA,TRBJ2-1,ASSQRDGYNEQF
TRBV6-5,NA,TRBJ2-1,ASSYRLGEQF
TRBV19,once,TRBJ1-2,ASSPGHPRDYT
TRBV15,NA,TRBJ2-7,ATSSAYRGDLYEQY
TRBV7-9,NA,TRBJ1-5,ASSSVNQPQH
TRBV11-2,NA,TRBJ2-7,ASSKGVSYEQY
TRBV4-2,NA,TRBJ2-3,ASSQGGQTSTDTQY